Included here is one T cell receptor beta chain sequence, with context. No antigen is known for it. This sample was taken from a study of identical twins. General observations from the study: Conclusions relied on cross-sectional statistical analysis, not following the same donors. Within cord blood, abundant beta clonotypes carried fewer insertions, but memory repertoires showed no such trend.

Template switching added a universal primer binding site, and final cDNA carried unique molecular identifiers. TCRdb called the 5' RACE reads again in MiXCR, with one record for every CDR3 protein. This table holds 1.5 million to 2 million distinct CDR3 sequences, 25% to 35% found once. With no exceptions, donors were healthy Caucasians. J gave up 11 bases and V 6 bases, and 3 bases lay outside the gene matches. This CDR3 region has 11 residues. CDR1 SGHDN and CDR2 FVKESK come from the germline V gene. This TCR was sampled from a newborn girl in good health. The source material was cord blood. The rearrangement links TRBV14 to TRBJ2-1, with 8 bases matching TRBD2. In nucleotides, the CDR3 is TGTGCCAGCAGTCGACTAGCGAAGCAGTTCTTC. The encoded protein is CASSRLAKQFF.